This TCR beta chain appears in the sequencing data of a study of control samples from healthy donors and cancer patients. V was clipped by 2 bases and J by 5 bases, with 12 bases between them. There are 13 residues in the CDR3. The germline V gene has CDR1 GTSNPN and CDR2 SVGIG (reference sequence). This clone was observed a handful of times. TCRdb's copy holds only in-frame clones and misses some; the assay was immunoSEQ multiplex PCR. The sample includes about 130,000 clones, about 90% seen only once; the top ten take about 1.9%. Material: blood. The TCR originated in a woman between 45 and 65 years old in good health. The V gene is TRBV30, the J gene TRBJ2-5; D is possibly TRBD2 (5 bases). In nucleotides, the CDR3 is TGTGCCTGGAGTACCTGGACTGTGGAGACCCAGTACTTC. It translates to CAWSTWTVETQYF.